These 30 T cell receptor beta chains share one sample of origin, sequenced in a study of CD8+CD57+ T cells in acquired aplastic anemia. The study profiled TCR beta VDJ and CDR3 using genomic DNA as template. One entry per CDR3 protein results from TCRdb running MiXCR on the reads. The sample has about 120,000 distinct CDR3 sequences, approximately 50% seen once. Flow cytometry had shown expanded CD8+CD57+ cells in the patients chosen for sequencing. Material for sequencing was sorted CD4+, CD8+, or CD8+CD57+ T cells (not recorded which) from PBMCs. The receptors were sampled from a human donor with aplastic anemia.

The chain combines TRBV24-1 with TRBJ2-7; 8 nucleotides align to TRBD2. The CDR3 covers 15 residues. Germline V gene data show CDR1 as KGHDR and CDR2 as SFDVKD. V was clipped by 5 bases and J by 3 bases; unmatched bases: 8. The CDR3 loop is CATSAPAGGNYEQYF. As DNA, the CDR3 is TGTGCCACCAGTGCCCCCGCGGGAGGAAACTACGAGCAGTACTTC.

There are many counts of this clonotype. The V and J genes are TRBV7-9 and TRBJ2-7; D is uncertain. CDR1 and CDR2 from the germline V gene are SEHNR and FQNEAQ (reference sequence). The CDR3 runs to 12 residues. V dropped 3 bases and J dropped 3 bases, with 6 bases sitting between them. The CDR3 reads CASSLSGYEQYF. The CDR3, as DNA: TGTGCCAGCAGCTTGAGTGGCTACGAGCAGTACTTC.

J is TRBJ2-7 and V is TRBV7-2; D not resolved. There are 13 residues in the CDR3. V was clipped by 8 bases and J by 0 bases, with 11 bases between them. Per germline, CDR1 SGHTA and CDR2 FQGNSA. CDR3 coding DNA: TGTGCCAGCGCCGAATGGAGCTCCTACGAGCAGTACTTC. It translates to CASAEWSSYEQYF.

This chain links TRBV3-1 with TRBJ2-7, with D possibly being TRBD2 (6 bases). V gave up 5 bases and J gave up 5 bases, with 13 bases separating them. This CDR3 has 13 residues. Germline V gene data show CDR1 as LGHDT and CDR2 as YNNKEL (reference sequence). CDR3 sequence (DNA): TGTGCCAGCAGCACACTAGCAGACCACGAGCAGTACTTC. Its protein product is CASSTLADHEQYF.

The chain links TRBV20-1 to TRBJ1-2; no clear D. The CDR3 is 10 amino acids. V dropped 5 bases and J dropped 7 bases, with 8 bases sitting between them. The germline CDR1 and CDR2 sequences are DFQATT and SNEGSKA (reference sequence). This chain's CDR3 is CSAAHSGYTF. In DNA form, the CDR3 reads TGCAGTGCTGCCCATAGTGGCTACACCTTC.

This rearrangement joins TRBV6-2 or TRBV6-3 to TRBJ2-7; D gene uncertain. Between the trimmed V and J ends, which lost 6 bases and 1 base, there was a span of 13 bases. Germline assignment: CDR1 MNHEY and CDR2 SVGEGT. The CDR3 is made up of 14 amino acids. This CDR3 is CASSLSLTSYEQYF. DNA of the CDR3: TGTGCCAGCAGCCTGAGTTTAACGTCCTACGAGCAGTACTTC.

The genes are TRBV9 and TRBJ2-1; the D is unclear. The V end lost 7 bases, the J end lost 13 bases, and 18 bases lay between the germline ends. CDR1 SGDLS and CDR2 YYNGEE come from the germline V gene. The CDR3 is 12 residues long. CDR3 protein: CASSTGQETQFF. CDR3 DNA sequence: TGTGCCAGCTCGACGGGCCAAGAGACCCAGTTCTTC.

Many counts were recorded for this clonotype. The genes are TRBV12-3 or TRBV12-4 and TRBJ2-3; 7 bases agree with TRBD1. The CDR3 covers 14 residues. The J segment lost 1 base and the V segment lost 5 bases, leaving 3 bases of the junction unmatched. DNA for the CDR3: TGTGCCAGCAGTCCCGGGACAGGCACAGATACGCAGTATTTT. Amino acids: CASSPGTGTDTQYF.

The chain carries TRBV19 and TRBJ1-1, with D possibly being TRBD1 (5 bases). The CDR3 sequence is 14 residues long. Germline lookup yields CDR1 LNHDA and CDR2 SQIVND (reference sequence). The germline V and J ends were trimmed by 4 bases and 5 bases, with 14 bases remaining between them. Here the CDR3 reads CASSTWDGWTEAFF. The CDR3 DNA is TGTGCCAGTAGTACCTGGGACGGTTGGACTGAAGCTTTCTTT. Looking up the rest from reference TRBV19 and TRBJ1-1 gives the full variable domain: DGGITQSPKYLFRKEGQNVTLSCEQNLNHDAMYWYRQDPGQGLRLIYYSQIVNDFQKGDIAEGYSVSREKKESFPLTVTSAQKNPTAFYLCASSTWDGWTEAFFGQGTRLTVV.

This rearrangement joins TRBV12-3 or TRBV12-4 to TRBJ1-4, with 8 nucleotides matching TRBD1. The CDR3 runs to 15 residues. The V and J ends lost 6 bases and 8 bases, in that order; junction bases with no gene match: 11. CDR3 sequence reads: CASSSENWTGEKLFF. CDR3 sequence (DNA): TGTGCCAGCAGCTCCGAGAACTGGACAGGGGAAAAACTGTTTTTT.

V gene TRBV10-3 combines with J gene TRBJ2-3, with D unresolved. Germline V lookup: CDR1 ENHRY, CDR2 SYGVKD. The CDR3 has 16 amino acids. V lost 2 bases, J lost 0 bases, and 12 bases lay in between. CDR3 loop: CAISEVEFRSTDTQYF. The CDR3 nucleotides read TGTGCCATCAGTGAGGTGGAATTCCGTAGCACAGATACGCAGTATTTT.

V and J are TRBV7-8 and TRBJ2-7, with D perhaps TRBD2 (6 bases). The CDR3 consists of 16 residues. Germline V lookup: CDR1 SGHVS, CDR2 FQNEAQ. Between the trimmed V and J ends, which lost 4 bases and 9 bases, there was a span of 25 bases. CDR3 DNA sequence: TGTGCCAGCAGCTATACGGGACTTTTTCAGTTCGGTGGGCAGTACTTC. It encodes CASSYTGLFQFGGQYF.

V is TRBV24-1 and J is TRBJ1-6, with 7 positions matching TRBD1. This CDR3 has 14 amino acids. The germline V gene has CDR1 KGHDR and CDR2 SFDVKD. J lost 4 bases, V lost 9 bases, and 5 bases had no gene match. Written as DNA, the CDR3 is TGTGCCACCTACGAGGGACAGTATAATTCACCCCTCCACTTT. This encodes CATYEGQYNSPLHF.

The gene calls are TRBV15 and TRBJ2-1, with D tentatively TRBD1 (5 bases). This CDR3 spans 16 amino acids. The V end was cut by 3 bases, the J end by 0 bases, with 12 bases between. The germline CDR1 and CDR2 sequences are LNHNV and YYDKDF (reference sequence). CDR3 residues: CATSSQGQVSYNEQFF. The CDR3 nucleotides read TGTGCCACCAGCAGCCAGGGTCAAGTCTCCTACAATGAGCAGTTCTTC.

This rearrangement joins TRBV24-1 to TRBJ2-1; D may be TRBD2 (5 bases). Germline-derived CDR1 and CDR2 are KGHDR and SFDVKD. The CDR3 covers 14 residues. The ends were cut back, 0 bases at V and 7 bases at J, with 9 bases in the middle. The CDR3 spells CATSDLPSPNEQFF. CDR3 bases: TGTGCCACCAGTGATTTGCCTAGCCCGAATGAGCAGTTCTTC.

The chain recombines TRBV20-1 with TRBJ1-5; 11 nucleotides line up with TRBD1. The germline V gene encodes CDR1 DFQATT and CDR2 SNEGSKA (reference sequence). Trimming removed 6 bases from V and 6 bases from J; junction bases left unmatched: 16. The CDR3 is 17 residues long. The CDR3 sequence: CSATGTGGESNSQPQHF. The CDR3 nucleotides read TGCAGTGCCACCGGGACAGGGGGGGAGTCTAACAGTCAGCCCCAGCATTTT.

The sample holds many counts of this clonotype. The genes are TRBV6-1 and TRBJ2-1, with 10 nucleotides matching TRBD2. Looked up from germline, CDR1 is MNHNS and CDR2 is SASEGT. This CDR3 spans 16 amino acids. V shed 7 bases and J 4 bases; nucleotides not matched to a gene: 10. The CDR3 coding sequence is TGTGCCAGCACTGGGGGCGGACTAGCGGTTTACAATGAGCAGTTCTTC. Residues: CASTGGGLAVYNEQFF.

Details on this clonotype: Germline and junction disagree at one end, which may indicate a read error. V usage is TRBV27 and J usage is TRBJ2-2; 8 bases match TRBD1. The CDR3 covers 13 residues. Germline CDR1 is MNHEY and CDR2 is SMNVEV (reference sequence). The DNA of the CDR3 is TGTGGCAGCAGTCCAGGGGGCTTGGGGGAGCTGTTTTTT. Residues: CGSSPGGLGELFF.

The rearrangement uses TRBV10-3 and TRBJ1-1, with D perhaps TRBD1 (5 bases). Per the germline V gene, CDR1 is ENHRY and CDR2 is SYGVKD. With 5 bases removed from V and 2 bases from J, the gap between germline ends came to 24 bases. This CDR3 has 18 residues. In DNA form, the CDR3 reads TGTGCCATCAGTCGGGGGAGTGGTGAGGCTGACCCTAACACTGAAGCTTTCTTT. It specifies CAISRGSGEADPNTEAFF.

In this sample, this clonotype turned up a few times. The chain carries TRBV7-3 and TRBJ2-5; D remains unclear. Germline-derived CDR1 and CDR2 are SGHTA and FQGTGA. The CDR3 spans 13 residues. V lost 2 bases, J lost 5 bases, and 9 bases lay in between. The DNA of the CDR3 is TGTGCCAGCAGCTTATGGTCGGGTGAGACCCAGTACTTC. Protein product: CASSLWSGETQYF.

The chain carries TRBV19 and TRBJ2-7, with TRBD1 as a possible D gene (6 bases). Trimming left V 5 bases short and J 5 bases short, with 13 bases between. Per germline, CDR1 LNHDA and CDR2 SQIVND (reference sequence). CDR3 length: 13 amino acids. CDR3 in amino acids: CASSPPGTNEQYF. Written as DNA, the CDR3 is TGTGCCAGTAGTCCCCCCGGGACAAACGAGCAGTACTTC.

The chain uses TRBV7-6 and TRBJ2-4, with TRBD2 identical over 10 bases. The CDR3 runs to 12 residues. Germline values: CDR1 SGHVS, CDR2 FNYEAQ. This CDR3 reads CASGRAQNIQYF. DNA of the CDR3: TGTGCAAGCGGGAGGGCCCAAAACATTCAGTACTTC.

This clonotype was counted a few times. This sequence joins TRBV7-9 and TRBJ1-2; unclear D gene. The CDR3 consists of 13 residues. CDR1 is SEHNR, CDR2 FQNEAQ, per germline (reference sequence). V lost 4 bases, J lost 2 bases, and 8 bases lay in between. CDR3 in amino acids: CASSSSGNYGYTF. The DNA of the CDR3 is TGTGCCAGCAGCTCAAGCGGGAACTATGGCTACACCTTC. The full variable domain, with the rest looked up from reference TRBV7-9 and TRBJ1-2, is DTGVSQNPRHKITKRGQNVTFRCDPISEHNRLYWYRQTLGQGPEFLTYFQNEAQLEKSRLLSDRFSAERPKGSFSTLEIQRTEQGDSAMYLCASSSSGNYGYTFGSGTRLTVV.

This clonotype was counted between two and nine times. CDR3 DNA sequence: TGTGCCATCACGAGGGATGGTCTGGCCGGCTACACCTTC. This codes for CAITRDGLAGYTF. The V call is TRBV10-3, the J call TRBJ1-2; D ambiguous. The CDR3 is made up of 13 amino acids. CDR1 ENHRY and CDR2 SYGVKD come from the germline V gene. Trimming pared 7 bases from V and 8 bases from J, leaving 17 bases between.

V is TRBV15 and J is TRBJ1-5; weak D call: TRBD1 (6 bases). Germline V lookup: CDR1 LNHNV, CDR2 YYDKDF (reference sequence). V was trimmed by 8 bases and J by 2 bases, leaving 19 bases between them. This CDR3 spans 16 amino acids. Here the CDR3 reads CATHSAGALGNQPQHF. In DNA, the CDR3 is TGTGCCACCCATTCTGCAGGGGCGCTGGGCAATCAGCCCCAGCATTTT.

The chain couples TRBV10-3 to TRBJ2-3, with 13 bases lining up with TRBD2. Unmatched junction bases numbered 3, after V lost 5 bases and J lost 1 base. CDR1 is ENHRY, CDR2 SYGVKD, per germline. This CDR3 has 16 amino acids. The CDR3 here is CAISRLAGGRTDTQYF. Written as DNA, the CDR3 is TGTGCCATCAGTAGACTAGCGGGGGGACGCACAGATACGCAGTATTTT.

This clonotype came up a few times. This chain uses TRBV27 with TRBJ1-2, with a possible D match to TRBD1 (5 bases). V shed 0 bases and J shed 2 bases, with 7 bases lying between them. CDR1 and CDR2 (germline): MNHEY, SMNVEV (reference sequence). The CDR3 loop spans 14 amino acids. DNA for the CDR3: TGTGCCAGCAGTTTATCAGGGACGAACTATGGCTACACCTTC. Translated: CASSLSGTNYGYTF.

This clonotype was recorded only once. The rearrangement links TRBV7-9 to TRBJ2-3; D not resolved. Germline values: CDR1 SEHNR, CDR2 FQNEAQ (reference sequence). V lost 10 bases, J lost 2 bases, and 7 bases lay in between. The length of the CDR3 is 11 residues. CDR3: CAITITDTQYF. The CDR3 bases are TGTGCCATCACGATCACAGATACGCAGTATTTT.

The chain carries TRBV27 and TRBJ2-7; 13 positions match TRBD2. Germline V gene data show CDR1 as MNHEY and CDR2 as SMNVEV (reference sequence). This CDR3 spans 16 amino acids. V gave up 2 bases and J gave up 2 bases; unmatched junction bases: 3. CDR3: CASSLDTSGRAYEQYF. The CDR3 DNA follows: TGTGCCAGCAGTTTAGATACTAGCGGGAGGGCCTACGAGCAGTACTTC.

There are many counts of this clonotype. This chain joins TRBV19 and TRBJ1-5; no clear D gene. Trimming took off 3 bases at V and 2 bases at J, with 14 bases between the two ends. The CDR3 has 16 amino acids. The germline V gene has CDR1 LNHDA and CDR2 SQIVND (reference sequence). CDR3 region: CASSMGKAGGNQPQHF. In nucleotides, the CDR3 is TGTGCCAGTAGTATGGGAAAGGCAGGAGGCAATCAGCCCCAGCATTTT.